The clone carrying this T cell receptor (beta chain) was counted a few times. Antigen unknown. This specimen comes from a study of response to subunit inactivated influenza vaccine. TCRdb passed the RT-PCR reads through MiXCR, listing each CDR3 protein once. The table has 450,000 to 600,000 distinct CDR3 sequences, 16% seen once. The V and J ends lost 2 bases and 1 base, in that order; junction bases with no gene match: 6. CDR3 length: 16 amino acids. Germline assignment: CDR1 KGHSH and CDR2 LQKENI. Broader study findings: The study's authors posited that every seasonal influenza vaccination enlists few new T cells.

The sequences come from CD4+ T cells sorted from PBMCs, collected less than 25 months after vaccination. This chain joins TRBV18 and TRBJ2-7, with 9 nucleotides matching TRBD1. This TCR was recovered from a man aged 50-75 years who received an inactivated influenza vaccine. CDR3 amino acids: CASSPRQQGASYEQYF. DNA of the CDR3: TGTGCCAGCTCACCAAGACAACAGGGGGCATCCTACGAGCAGTACTTC.